This TCR beta chain was recorded in a study of read filtering for tumor transcriptome and immune sequencing. Study summary: Fewer than ten patients were R-ISS I, 16 were R-ISS II, about seven were R-ISS III. Per sample, TCR-region reads ranged about 4 to 10.27 million by IR-seq, 85 to 1273 by RNA-seq. The study's findings and limits: IR-seq and RNA-seq agreed better without single-read clonotypes.

Germline V gene lookup returns CDR1 LGHDT and CDR2 YNNKEL (reference sequence). The CDR3 has 14 amino acids. V shed 0 bases and J shed 9 bases, with 9 bases lying between them. The library was built from about 400 ng RNA with molecular barcoded adaptors for alpha/delta and beta/gamma chains. TCRdb independently ran MiXCR on the reads; one entry per CDR3 protein. Of more than 45,000 distinct CDR3 sequences in the sample, over 9% are singletons; the top ten hold roughly 16%. This clonotype was counted at least ten times. Its antigen is currently unknown. Sampling of bone marrow took place during active disease in every patient.

The sequenced sample was a population of CD138-negative cells sorted from bone marrow. The chain couples TRBV3-1 to TRBJ1-6, with a weak D call TRBD1 (5 bases). The clonotype originates from a donor at least 40 years old with multiple myeloma. DNA of the CDR3: TGTGCCAGCAGCCAAGATGCGGGGACTTCACCCCTCCACTTT. Its translation: CASSQDAGTSPLHF.